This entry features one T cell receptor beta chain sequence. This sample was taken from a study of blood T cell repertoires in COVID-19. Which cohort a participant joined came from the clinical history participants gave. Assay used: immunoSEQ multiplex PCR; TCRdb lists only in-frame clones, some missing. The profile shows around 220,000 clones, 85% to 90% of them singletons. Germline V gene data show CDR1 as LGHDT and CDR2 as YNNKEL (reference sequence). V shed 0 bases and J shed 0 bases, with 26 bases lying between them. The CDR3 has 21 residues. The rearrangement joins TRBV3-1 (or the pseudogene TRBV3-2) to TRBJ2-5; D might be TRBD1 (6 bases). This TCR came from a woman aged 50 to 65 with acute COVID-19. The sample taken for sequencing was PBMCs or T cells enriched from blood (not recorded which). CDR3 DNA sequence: TGTGCCAGCAGCCAAGATAGGTTCAGGGGACCTACTAACCCGTACCAAGAGACCCAGTACTTC. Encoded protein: CASSQDRFRGPTNPYQETQYF.